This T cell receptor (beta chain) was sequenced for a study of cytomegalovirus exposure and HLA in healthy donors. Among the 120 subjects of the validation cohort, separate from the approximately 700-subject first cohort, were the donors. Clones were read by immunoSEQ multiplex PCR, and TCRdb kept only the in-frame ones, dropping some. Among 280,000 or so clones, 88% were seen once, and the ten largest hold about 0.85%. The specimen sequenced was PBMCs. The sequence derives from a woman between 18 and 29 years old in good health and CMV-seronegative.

The CDR3 spells CASSYGLAYEQYF. The DNA for the CDR3 is TGTGCCAGCAGTTACGGGCTTGCCTACGAGCAGTACTTC. This sequence joins TRBV6-6 and TRBJ2-7; D remains ambiguous. The CDR3 has 13 amino acids. Trimming shortened V by 2 bases and J by 2 bases, and 7 bases separated the two germline ends. Germline values: CDR1 MNHNY, CDR2 SVGAGI (reference sequence).